This T cell receptor (beta chain) came from a study of cytomegalovirus exposure and HLA in healthy donors. J was trimmed by 0 bases and V by 2 bases; bases with no gene match: 6. This CDR3 spans 16 amino acids. CDR1 and CDR2 from the germline V gene are SGHNT and YENEEA. Only a few counts were recorded for this clone. PCR was performed using 60 Vbeta and 13 Jbeta primers. Assay used: immunoSEQ multiplex PCR; TCRdb lists only in-frame clones, some missing. The sample lists about 110,000 clones, around 80% occurring once. The source material was PBMCs. This TCR came from a man aged 30 to 45 in good health and CMV-seropositive. The chain recombines TRBV11-3 with TRBJ1-1; 7 nucleotides line up with TRBD1. DNA for the CDR3: TGTGCCAGCAGCTTAAGCTGGGACAGCATGAACACTGAAGCTTTCTTT. As protein: CASSLSWDSMNTEAFF.